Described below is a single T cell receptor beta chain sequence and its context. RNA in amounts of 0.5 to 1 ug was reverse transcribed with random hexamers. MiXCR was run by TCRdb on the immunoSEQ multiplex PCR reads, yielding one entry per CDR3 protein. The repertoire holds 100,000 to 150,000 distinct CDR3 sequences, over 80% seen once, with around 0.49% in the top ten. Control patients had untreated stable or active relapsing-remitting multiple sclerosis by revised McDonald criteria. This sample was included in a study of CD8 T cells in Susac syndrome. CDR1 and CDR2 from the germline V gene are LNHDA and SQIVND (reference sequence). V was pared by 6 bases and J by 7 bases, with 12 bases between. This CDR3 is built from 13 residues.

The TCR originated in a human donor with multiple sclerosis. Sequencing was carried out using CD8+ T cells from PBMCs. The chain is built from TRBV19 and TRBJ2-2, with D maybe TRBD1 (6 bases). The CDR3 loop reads CASRNRDGGELFF. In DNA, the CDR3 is TGTGCCAGTAGGAACAGGGATGGCGGGGAGCTGTTTTTT.